These 28 T cell receptor beta chains were sequenced from one sample in a study of blood T cell repertoires in COVID-19. The protocol was immunoSEQ multiplex PCR, while the TCRdb copy is restricted to in-frame clones and leaves out a portion. The data contain approximately 150,000 clones, approximately 81% of them singletons. Sequences were obtained from PBMCs or T cells enriched from blood (not recorded which). The receptors shown here come from a woman in her forties with acute COVID-19.

V usage is TRBV2 and J usage is TRBJ1-6, with TRBD1 identical over 7 bases. With 5 bases clipped from V and 7 bases from J, the junction kept 5 bases outside the gene matches. The germline V gene encodes CDR1 SNHLY and CDR2 FYNNEI. This CDR3 contains 14 residues. The CDR3 sequence: CASSWDRSNSPLHF. CDR3 bases: TGTGCCAGCAGTTGGGACAGATCAAATTCACCCCTCCACTTT.

The chain carries TRBV11-2 and TRBJ2-1; perhaps TRBD2 as D (6 bases). The CDR3 is 13 residues long. V lost 5 bases and J lost 6, with 11 bases in between. Germline assignment: CDR1 SGHAT and CDR2 FQNNGV. CDR3 nucleotide sequence: TGTGCCAGCAGCGCCACGGGACTCAATGAGCAGTTCTTC. As protein: CASSATGLNEQFF.

The V and J genes are TRBV9 and TRBJ1-2; 8 bases agree with TRBD1. Germline values: CDR1 SGDLS, CDR2 YYNGEE. The CDR3 has 12 amino acids. V lost 3 bases, J lost 10 bases, and 5 bases stayed unmatched. The CDR3 protein is CASSAPGQDYTF. In DNA, the CDR3 is TGTGCCAGCAGCGCACCGGGACAGGACTACACCTTC.

J is TRBJ1-5 and V is TRBV2; 7 positions match TRBD1. Losses at the gene ends were 0 bases for V and 5 bases for J; bases not matched to a gene: 4. There are 15 residues in the CDR3. Germline values: CDR1 SNHLY, CDR2 FYNNEI. The CDR3 sequence: CASSEAITGDQPQHF. DNA for the CDR3: TGTGCCAGCAGTGAAGCTATCACAGGGGATCAGCCCCAGCATTTT.

J is TRBJ2-1 and V is TRBV6-5; D remains unclear. Trimming took off 5 bases at V and 6 bases at J, with 17 bases between the two ends. This CDR3 has 15 amino acids. Germline CDR1 MNHEY, CDR2 SVGAGI. This CDR3 is CASSPLSESANEQFF. The CDR3, as DNA: TGTGCCAGCAGTCCCCTATCTGAGAGCGCCAATGAGCAGTTCTTC.

The chain couples TRBV7-2 to TRBJ1-5, with D unclear. The CDR3 has 13 amino acids. The germline V and J ends were trimmed by 2 bases and 6 bases, with 8 bases remaining between them. Per germline, CDR1 SGHTA and CDR2 FQGNSA. The CDR3 DNA sequence: TGTGCCAGCAGCTTACGGGATCTTCAGCCCCAGCATTTT. This translates into CASSLRDLQPQHF.

The CDR3 coding sequence is TGTGCCAGTAGTATGAGGACAGGGTACGAAAAACTGTTTTTT. Its protein product is CASSMRTGYEKLFF. This chain links TRBV19 with TRBJ1-4, with 8 bases matching TRBD1. This CDR3 is 14 amino acids long. Trimming removed 3 bases from V and 8 bases from J; junction bases left unmatched: 5. The germline V gene has CDR1 LNHDA and CDR2 SQIVND (reference sequence).

This rearrangement joins TRBV11-2 to TRBJ2-3; 11 bases are shared with TRBD2. The CDR3 extends over 16 amino acids. Germline V gene lookup returns CDR1 SGHAT and CDR2 FQNNGV. The J segment lost 0 bases and the V segment lost 5 bases, leaving 4 bases of the junction unmatched. This chain's CDR3 is CASSLGTSGSTDTQYF. As DNA, the CDR3 is TGTGCCAGCAGCCTTGGGACTAGCGGAAGCACAGATACGCAGTATTTT.

This chain links TRBV7-3 with TRBJ2-2; 9 positions match TRBD1. The CDR3 has 15 amino acids. Germline V gene sequence: CDR1 SGHTA, CDR2 FQGTGA. The J segment lost 5 bases and the V segment lost 4 bases, leaving 5 bases of the junction unmatched. The CDR3 DNA reads TGTGCCAGCAGCTCCGGGACAGGGCAGACCGGGGAGCTGTTTTTT. It is translated as CASSSGTGQTGELFF.

V is TRBV6-5 and J is TRBJ1-5; D remains ambiguous. The CDR3 covers 13 residues. Trimming pared 6 bases from V and 8 bases from J, leaving 14 bases between. Germline assignment: CDR1 MNHEY and CDR2 SVGAGI. The DNA for the CDR3 is TGTGCCAGCAGCACTAACCCGGGTGAGCCCCAGCATTTT. It codes for CASSTNPGEPQHF.

The rearrangement uses TRBV14 and TRBJ1-5, with 10 bases fitting TRBD1. The trim removed 6 bases at V and 0 bases at J, leaving 11 bases unmatched. The CDR3 length is 18 residues. Per germline, CDR1 SGHDN and CDR2 FVKESK. Here the CDR3 reads CASSQRGQGLYSNQPQHF. CDR3 coding DNA: TGTGCCAGCAGTCAGAGGGGACAGGGGCTGTATAGCAATCAGCCCCAGCATTTT.

The J gene is TRBJ1-3, the V gene TRBV18; 9 positions match TRBD1. The CDR3 sequence is 16 residues long. Germline V gene data show CDR1 as KGHSH and CDR2 as LQKENI. J was trimmed by 4 bases and V by 2 bases; bases with no gene match: 6. CDR3 DNA sequence: TGTGCCAGCTCACCATCTACAGGGGGCTCAGGAAACACCATATATTTT. Residues: CASSPSTGGSGNTIYF.

This clone appeared a few times. The chain carries TRBV3-1 (or the pseudogene TRBV3-2) and TRBJ2-7; 10 bases are shared with TRBD2. The germline V gene has CDR1 LGHDT and CDR2 YNNKEL (reference sequence). J gave up 6 bases and V 0 bases, and 5 bases lay outside the gene matches. This CDR3 is built from 15 residues. CDR3 amino acids: CASSQDRSGRGEQYV. Written as DNA, the CDR3 is TGTGCCAGCAGCCAAGACAGGAGCGGGAGGGGCGAGCAGTACGTC.

The chain joins TRBV29-1 to TRBJ2-5, with TRBD1 matching over 10 bases. The germline CDR1 and CDR2 sequences are SQVTM and ANQGSEA. V lost 6 bases, J lost 0 bases, and 7 bases stayed unmatched. CDR3 length: 15 amino acids. The CDR3 bases are TGCAGCGTAATACCGGGACAGGGGAACCAAGAGACCCAGTACTTC. As protein: CSVIPGQGNQETQYF.

The chain carries TRBV3-1 (or the pseudogene TRBV3-2) and TRBJ2-3; 9 bases map to TRBD2. The CDR3 length is 15 residues. Germline CDR1 and CDR2: LGHDT and YNNKEL (reference sequence). V was clipped by 3 bases and J by 7 bases; unmatched bases: 8. CDR3 in amino acids: CASSQGLADRNTQYF. The CDR3 nucleotides are TGTGCCAGCAGCCAGGGACTAGCCGACCGTAATACGCAGTATTTT.

CDR3 coding DNA: TGTGCCAGCAGCCTTAGCGGGTACCAAGAGACCCAGTACTTC. Translated: CASSLSGYQETQYF. The chain is built from TRBV2 and TRBJ2-5, with TRBD2 matching over 7 bases. CDR1 SNHLY and CDR2 FYNNEI come from the germline V gene. Trimming took 6 bases from V and 0 from J; bases not matched to a gene: 4. CDR3 length: 14 amino acids.

This clone was counted between two and nine times. J is TRBJ2-1 and V is TRBV29-1, with 10 bases fitting TRBD1. This CDR3 spans 15 amino acids. Looked up from germline, CDR1 is SQVTM and CDR2 is ANQGSEA. V lost 6 bases to trimming and J lost 8 bases; unmatched junction nucleotides: 13. DNA for the CDR3: TGCAGCGTCTCCCGAGGGACAGGGGATTGGGATGAGCAGTTCTTC. Residues: CSVSRGTGDWDEQFF.

J is TRBJ2-4 and V is TRBV10-1; weak D call: TRBD2 (5 bases). V was pared by 2 bases and J by 2 bases, with 28 bases between. This CDR3 has 21 residues. In germline, CDR1 is WNHNN, CDR2 SYGVQD (reference sequence). CDR3 loop: CASSELLDYPPAFRTKNIQYF. For the CDR3, the DNA is TGCGCCAGCAGTGAGCTCCTTGACTATCCCCCTGCTTTTAGGACCAAAAACATTCAGTACTTC.

The V call is TRBV5-1, the J call TRBJ2-7; TRBD2 agrees at 13 bases. Germline V gene sequence: CDR1 SGHRS, CDR2 YFSETQ. Trimming removed 1 base from V and 1 base from J; junction bases left unmatched: 11. The CDR3 extends over 19 amino acids. The CDR3 is CASSLFPGLAGLLSYEQYF. For the CDR3, the DNA is TGCGCCAGCAGCTTGTTTCCGGGACTAGCGGGACTACTGTCCTACGAGCAGTACTTC.

V is TRBV7-8 and J is TRBJ2-1; 10 bases are shared with TRBD2. CDR1 is SGHVS and CDR2 is FQNEAQ in the germline V gene. The CDR3 sequence is 17 residues long. The trim removed 3 bases at V and 4 bases at J, leaving 9 bases unmatched. The chain's CDR3 is CASSLFVAGGPYNEQFF. In DNA form, the CDR3 reads TGTGCCAGCAGCTTGTTCGTAGCGGGGGGACCTTACAATGAGCAGTTCTTC.

The genes are TRBV29-1 and TRBJ2-3; 9 bases are a match to TRBD1. The J segment lost 6 bases and the V segment lost 6 bases, leaving 19 bases of the junction unmatched. Looked up from germline, CDR1 is SQVTM and CDR2 is ANQGSEA. This CDR3 is built from 17 residues. The DNA of the CDR3 is TGCAGCGTCCGAACCCCAATCGGACAGGGGCCCCGCGATACGCAGTATTTT. It is translated as CSVRTPIGQGPRDTQYF.

The rearrangement uses TRBV6-1 and TRBJ2-1; TRBD1 matches 10 bases. The CDR3 covers 17 residues. In germline, CDR1 is MNHNS, CDR2 SASEGT. V lost 2 bases to trimming and J lost 3 bases; unmatched junction nucleotides: 7. The CDR3 is CASSEIATGGYYNEQFF. The CDR3 DNA reads as TGTGCCAGCAGTGAAATAGCGACAGGGGGCTACTACAATGAGCAGTTCTTC.

This chain links TRBV5-6 with TRBJ2-2; 8 bases are shared with TRBD1. Germline trimming cut 0 bases from V and 1 base from J; bases unmatched to any gene: 2. The CDR3 length is 16 residues. Germline V gives CDR1 SGHDT, CDR2 YYEEEE. The CDR3 loop reads CASSLVGTGNTGELFF. The CDR3 nucleotides read TGTGCCAGCAGCTTGGTGGGGACAGGGAACACCGGGGAGCTGTTTTTT.

The J gene is TRBJ2-7, the V gene TRBV25-1, with a possible D match to TRBD2 (5 bases). V lost 2 bases and J lost 5, with 13 bases in between. This CDR3 spans 14 amino acids. Looked up from germline, CDR1 is MGHDK and CDR2 is SYGVNS. The CDR3 reads CASSEPGVRHEQYV. The CDR3 DNA follows: TGTGCCAGCAGTGAACCCGGGGTCCGCCACGAGCAGTACGTC.

The chain recombines TRBV12-5 with TRBJ2-6; possibly TRBD2 for D (6 bases). V gave up 0 bases and J gave up 3 bases, with 12 bases separating them. The V gene's germline CDR1 is LGHNT and CDR2 FRNRAP. The CDR3 consists of 17 residues. The CDR3 region is CASGLVGGAYGANVLTF. Here the CDR3 DNA reads TGTGCTAGTGGTTTGGTAGGAGGGGCGTATGGGGCCAACGTCCTGACTTTC.

The V gene is TRBV7-9, the J gene TRBJ2-7; 10 bases fit TRBD1. V trimming: 4 bases; J trimming: 4 bases; junction bases outside the gene matches: 7. Per germline, CDR1 SEHNR and CDR2 FQNEAQ (reference sequence). The CDR3 covers 15 residues. The CDR3 nucleotides are TGTGCCAGCAGCTCCCCAACGGGACAGGGGTACGAGCAGTACTTC. Its translation: CASSSPTGQGYEQYF.

The V gene is TRBV5-1, the J gene TRBJ1-5; D is uncertain. The germline V and J ends were trimmed by 4 bases and 3 bases, with 14 bases remaining between them. CDR1 and CDR2 from the germline V gene are SGHRS and YFSETQ. The CDR3 contains 15 residues. The CDR3 region is CASSPETGINQPQHF. The CDR3 bases are TGCGCCAGCAGCCCGGAGACCGGGATCAATCAGCCCCAGCATTTT. Complete variable domain (other parts from reference TRBV5-1 and TRBJ1-5): KAGVTQTPRYLIKTRGQQVTLSCSPISGHRSVSWYQQTPGQGLQFLFEYFSETQRNKGNFPGRFSGRQFSNSRSEMNVSTLELGDSALYLCASSPETGINQPQHFGDGTRLSIL.

The chain joins TRBV7-8 to TRBJ1-2; D remains ambiguous. Germline CDR1 and CDR2: SGHVS and FQNEAQ. Deletions cut 7 bases from V and 7 bases from J, with 16 bases between. This CDR3 contains 13 residues. The CDR3 nucleotides read TGTGCCAGCACCCGGGGAGGGATCGGTGGCTACACCTTC. Its protein is CASTRGGIGGYTF.